A single sample is the source of the 19 T cell receptor beta chains below, sequenced in a study of cytomegalovirus exposure and HLA in healthy donors. The PCR had 60 Vbeta and 13 Jbeta primers. Some clones are missing from TCRdb's copy, which holds only in-frame ones; the method was immunoSEQ multiplex PCR. The table shows 150,000 to 200,000 clones, with around 78% occurring only once. Specimen: PBMCs. The receptors originated from a woman aged 30 to 39 in good health and CMV-seropositive.

CDR3 bases: TGCAGCGTGTATAAAACAGGGGACACTGAAGCTTTCTTT. Its translation: CSVYKTGDTEAFF. This chain joins TRBV29-1 and TRBJ1-1; TRBD1 agrees at 7 bases. Trimming at V came to 6 bases and at J to 3 bases, leaving 7 bases not matched to a gene. Germline V gives CDR1 SQVTM, CDR2 ANQGSEA. CDR3 size: 13 residues.

The rearrangement links TRBV6-1 to TRBJ2-7; 9 nucleotides align to TRBD1. V shed 0 bases, J shed 5 bases, and the junction held 5 bases outside the gene matches. Germline CDR1 and CDR2: MNHNS and SASEGT. CDR3 length: 15 residues. The CDR3 here is CASSEAGQGYHEQYF. The CDR3 DNA reads TGTGCCAGCAGTGAAGCGGGACAGGGCTACCACGAGCAGTACTTC.

V usage is TRBV6-5 and J usage is TRBJ2-1, with D maybe TRBD1 (6 bases). This CDR3 region has 14 residues. Trimming cost V 2 bases and J 10 bases, with 15 bases left between them. Germline V gene lookup returns CDR1 MNHEY and CDR2 SVGAGI. The CDR3 DNA is TGTGCCAGCAGTTACATTACGGGACAACTGGAGCAGTTCTTC. It yields the protein CASSYITGQLEQFF.

This clone was seen only a few times. The V call is TRBV18, the J call TRBJ1-3; 7 nucleotides line up with TRBD1. Germline V gene lookup returns CDR1 KGHSH and CDR2 LQKENI. The V and J ends lost 2 bases and 1 base, in that order; junction bases with no gene match: 8. This CDR3 contains 17 residues. CDR3 nucleotides: TGTGCCAGCTCACCAGTTTTCGGCAGGGGGTCTGGAAACACCATATATTTT. Residues: CASSPVFGRGSGNTIYF.

The J gene is TRBJ2-7, the V gene TRBV4-1; 10 bases fit TRBD2. The germline gives CDR1 MGHRA, CDR2 YSYEKL. The CDR3 length is 15 residues. After removal of 3 bases from V and 1 base from J, the junction contained 3 bases not matched to a gene. The CDR3 region is CASSHRLAGSYEQYF. The CDR3 region has the DNA TGCGCCAGCAGCCACCGACTAGCGGGTTCCTACGAGCAGTACTTC.

J is TRBJ1-5 and V is TRBV27; D gene unclear. This CDR3 contains 13 residues. Germline values: CDR1 MNHEY, CDR2 SMNVEV (reference sequence). With 10 bases removed from V and 1 base from J, the gap between germline ends came to 11 bases. The CDR3 spells CATRRVSNQPQHF. The CDR3 DNA is TGTGCCACCAGGCGGGTCAGCAATCAGCCCCAGCATTTT.

The rearrangement links TRBV15 to TRBJ2-7; 7 bases match TRBD1. The trim removed 4 bases at V and 4 bases at J, leaving 4 bases unmatched. This CDR3 has 13 amino acids. Germline V lookup: CDR1 LNHNV, CDR2 YYDKDF (reference sequence). This CDR3 reads CATSIGQVYEQYF. The CDR3 DNA is TGTGCCACCAGCATCGGACAGGTTTACGAGCAGTACTTC.

The genes are TRBV5-6 and TRBJ1-1, with D tentatively TRBD1 (5 bases). This CDR3 has 14 amino acids. Trimming shortened V by 4 bases and J by 3 bases, and 13 bases separated the two germline ends. In germline, CDR1 is SGHDT, CDR2 YYEEEE. Here the CDR3 reads CASSPTEIYTEAFF. The CDR3 nucleotides read TGTGCCAGCAGCCCGACAGAAATATACACTGAAGCTTTCTTT.

This chain connects TRBV2 to TRBJ2-3; D may be TRBD2 (6 bases). The length of the CDR3 is 13 residues. Germline V gene data show CDR1 as SNHLY and CDR2 as FYNNEI. V shed 10 bases and J shed 6 bases, with 17 bases lying between them. The CDR3: CANSGYPGDTQYF. In DNA form, the CDR3 reads TGTGCCAATAGCGGCTACCCGGGGGATACGCAGTATTTT.

The CDR3 region is CASLQTTGGGETQYF. CDR3 nucleotide sequence: TGTGCCAGCCTCCAAACGACAGGGGGCGGGGAGACCCAGTACTTC. The V call is TRBV2, the J call TRBJ2-5, with 10 positions matching TRBD1. The J segment lost 5 bases and the V segment lost 8 bases, leaving 11 bases of the junction unmatched. CDR1 SNHLY and CDR2 FYNNEI come from the germline V gene. The CDR3 spans 15 residues.

The chain's CDR3 is CATSRPAREEQYF. The CDR3 DNA reads as TGTGCCACCAGCAGACCGGCGAGGGAAGAGCAGTACTTC. The chain has TRBV15 and TRBJ2-7; possibly TRBD2 for D (5 bases). The CDR3 totals 13 residues. The V gene lost 2 bases and the J gene lost 7 bases, with 12 bases spanning the gap. The V gene's germline CDR1 is LNHNV and CDR2 YYDKDF (reference sequence).

This clone turned up a few times. The chain has TRBV9 and TRBJ2-7; 10 bases fit TRBD2. CDR1 is SGDLS and CDR2 is YYNGEE in the germline V gene. The CDR3 length is 15 residues. With 0 bases clipped from V and 7 bases from J, the junction kept 7 bases outside the gene matches. CDR3: CASSVASGGAWEQYF. CDR3 in DNA: TGTGCCAGCAGCGTAGCCAGCGGGGGGGCCTGGGAGCAGTACTTC.

The chain combines TRBV6-1 with TRBJ1-2; 11 bases are a match to TRBD1. The CDR3 runs 16 residues. Germline V gene data show CDR1 as MNHNS and CDR2 as SASEGT. J lost 5 bases, V lost 2 bases, and 7 bases had no gene match. This CDR3 is CASSENPGQGAYGYTF. CDR3 bases: TGTGCCAGCAGTGAAAACCCCGGACAGGGGGCTTATGGCTACACCTTC.

This clone was detected once. The chain is built from TRBV28 and TRBJ2-3; D might be TRBD2 (6 bases). The CDR3 runs 15 residues. CDR1 and CDR2 from the germline V gene are MDHEN and SYDVKM. V lost 7 bases and J lost 5, with 19 bases in between. Here the CDR3 DNA reads TGTGCCAGCACTATAGGGGCGGGGCGGGGAGATACGCAGTATTTT. Its translation: CASTIGAGRGDTQYF.

This clone was found once. The V call is TRBV10-3, the J call TRBJ2-7; 9 positions match TRBD1. This CDR3 is 12 amino acids long. V shed 5 bases and J 7 bases; nucleotides not matched to a gene: 3. The germline V gene has CDR1 ENHRY and CDR2 SYGVKD. The CDR3 here is CAISRTGDEQYF. The CDR3 DNA follows: TGTGCCATCAGTCGGACAGGGGATGAGCAGTACTTC.

The chain recombines TRBV7-2 with TRBJ1-5, with D tentatively TRBD1 (5 bases). The CDR3 extends over 14 amino acids. The V gene's germline CDR1 is SGHTA and CDR2 FQGNSA. The germline V and J ends were trimmed by 3 bases and 7 bases, with 13 bases remaining between them. CDR3: CASSFAQGEQPQHF. In DNA, the CDR3 is TGTGCCAGCAGCTTTGCCCAGGGTGAACAGCCCCAGCATTTT.

The chain uses TRBV6-1 and TRBJ1-5; D gene ambiguous. The ends were cut back, 7 bases at V and 5 bases at J, with 12 bases in the middle. The CDR3 is made up of 13 amino acids. Germline V CDR1 and CDR2: MNHNS, SASEGT. CDR3 protein: CASMKEGYQPQHF. CDR3 DNA sequence: TGTGCCAGCATGAAAGAGGGATATCAGCCCCAGCATTTT.

The chain recombines TRBV5-1 with TRBJ1-3; a possible D gene is TRBD1 (6 bases). The germline CDR1 and CDR2 sequences are SGHRS and YFSETQ. Trimming took 0 bases from V and 2 from J, leaving 9 bases between them. The length of the CDR3 is 15 residues. The CDR3 nucleotides are TGCGCCAGCAGCTTGGAACAGGGACCTGGAAACACCATATATTTT. It is translated as CASSLEQGPGNTIYF.

This clone was seen once. The chain joins TRBV27 to TRBJ1-2, with D perhaps matching TRBD1 (5 bases). Germline assignment: CDR1 MNHEY and CDR2 SMNVEV (reference sequence). The CDR3 runs 13 residues. Between the trimmed V and J ends, which lost 4 bases and 8 bases, there was a span of 14 bases. CDR3 region: CASSSQGRLGYTF. CDR3 sequence (DNA): TGTGCCAGCAGTTCTCAGGGTCGGCTCGGCTACACCTTC.